This entry concerns a single TCR beta chain. TCRdb's copy holds only in-frame clones and misses some; the assay was immunoSEQ multiplex PCR. The table shows approximately 170,000 clones, with around 81% occurring only once. These data belong to a study of blood T cell repertoires in COVID-19. Germline CDR1 GTSNPN, CDR2 SVGIG (reference sequence). This CDR3 region has 11 residues. Trimming cost V 1 base and J 8 bases, with 8 bases left between them. The J gene is TRBJ1-2, the V gene TRBV30; a weak D match, TRBD1 (6 bases). Source material: PBMCs or T cells enriched from blood (not recorded which). The TCR originated in a middle-aged man who had recovered from COVID-19. The CDR3 sequence: CAWSETGGYTF. In nucleotides, the CDR3 is TGTGCCTGGAGTGAAACAGGGGGCTACACCTTC.